This T cell receptor beta chain was captured in a study of long-term antiretroviral therapy in people with HIV. Study findings and constraints: Post-ART, diversity grew, though it stayed under transplant donor control levels.

This CDR3 is built from 14 residues. In the United States, treatment was given to all participants with HIV. With respect to this clone: The antigen remains undetermined.

Sequencing relied on immunoSEQ assay v3.0, run at survey level. Sequenced by immunoSEQ multiplex PCR; TCRdb stores in-frame clones only, minus some. The sample holds around 30,000 clones, roughly 85% seen once. Sequencing used unsorted PBMCs, obtained 2.3 years after starting antiretroviral therapy. This rearrangement joins TRBV21-1 to TRBJ1-5; TRBD1 was called by the table and not checked on the DNA. TRBV21-1 corresponds to a pseudogene. The clonotype was recovered from a man aged 40-49 years with HIV. The CDR3 loop reads CASSKQQGDQPQHF. The DNA of the CDR3 is TGTGCCAGCAGCAAACAACAGGGGGATCAGCCCCAGCATTTT.